This TCR beta chain was identified during a study of cytomegalovirus exposure and HLA in healthy donors. This PCR relied on a set of 60 Vbeta primers and 13 Jbeta primers. Clones were read by immunoSEQ multiplex PCR, and TCRdb kept only the in-frame ones, dropping some. The table includes 240,000 or so clones, 82% detected once. Trimming pared 4 bases from V and 0 bases from J, leaving 9 bases between. CDR3 size: 15 residues. Germline V CDR1 and CDR2: MNHNS, SASEGT. Sequenced sample: PBMCs. V and J are TRBV6-1 and TRBJ1-4; no clear D. This sequence originates from a woman in her thirties or forties in good health and CMV-seropositive. This CDR3 is CASSAAGATNEKLFF. Written as DNA, the CDR3 is TGTGCCAGCAGTGCCGCCGGGGCAACTAATGAAAAACTGTTTTTT.